The TCR beta chain described here comes from a study of blood T cells in healthy people across ages. Through a sample-barcoded 5' primer and a J-beta primer mix, a second PCR was run for roughly 6 to 11 cycles. TCRdb analysed the 5' RACE reads with MiXCR anew, one entry per CDR3 protein. The repertoire has about 930,000 distinct CDR3 sequences, about 29% of them found once; the top ten carry roughly 10%. With 4 bases removed from V and 2 bases from J, the gap between germline ends came to 6 bases. This CDR3 contains 11 residues. Germline V CDR1 and CDR2: DFQATT, SNEGSKA (reference sequence). This clonotype is medium-sized (0.01 to 0.1%) by share. A further study also used this sample, focusing on T cells of mothers and their children. As that study records: Mother-child pairs who were related displayed a slightly higher overlap than unrelated pairs, a difference that was non-significant.

The chain has TRBV20-1 and TRBJ2-7; D ambiguous. Sequenced input: blood. The receptor comes from a middle-aged woman in good health. The CDR3 sequence: CSAIETYEQYF. The CDR3 nucleotides are TGCAGTGCTATCGAAACCTACGAGCAGTACTTC.